The clone carrying this TCR beta chain came up a few times. V lost 3 bases to trimming and J lost 8 bases; unmatched junction nucleotides: 15. Per the germline V gene, CDR1 is DFQATT and CDR2 is SNEGSKA (reference sequence). The CDR3 length is 16 residues. It was with unique molecular identifiers that the TCRbeta library was prepared. TCRdb reprocessed the PCR reads via MiXCR and lists one record per CDR3 protein. The table shows roughly 500,000 distinct CDR3 sequences, with about 16% occurring only once. The sample belongs to a study of T-cell reconstitution after alpha-beta-depleted transplantation in children.

The sample in question was PBMCs from the stem cell graft donor, obtained from the stem cell graft. This chain uses TRBV20-1 with TRBJ2-1; TRBD2 aligns across 8 bases. The sequence was collected from a human donor who donated a stem cell graft to a child with acute lymphoblastic leukemia. Here the CDR3 DNA reads TGCAGTGCTAGGTCCTTATCCAGCGGGAGAAGAGATGAGCAGTTCTTC. Protein product: CSARSLSSGRRDEQFF.